This TCR beta chain appears in the sequencing data of a study of blood T cell repertoires in COVID-19. Study overall: Samples taken during acute and convalescent COVID-19 were collected in the United States, Italy and Spain. PBMCs, B-cell-depleted T cells, or T cells were the source of the cDNA or gDNA that made up the material.

As handled by the study authors: Estimated nucleated cell counts came from reference gene primer amplification. This table comes from immunoSEQ multiplex PCR, and its TCRdb copy is limited to in-frame clones, with some not included. For V, J and clone size, that table is used; D and trimming come from the DNA. The sample holds about 280,000 clones, about 89% seen once. Losses at the gene ends were 3 bases for V and 1 base for J; bases not matched to a gene: 4. CDR1 is SGHNT and CDR2 is YYREEE in the germline V gene (reference sequence). The CDR3 length is 16 residues. Input material: peripheral blood. The gene calls are TRBV5-4 and TRBJ2-3, with 11 bases lining up with TRBD2. This receptor was obtained from a woman between 40 and 50 years old who had recovered from COVID-19. The CDR3 DNA sequence: TGTGCCAGCAGCTCGACACTAGCGGGAGGCACAGATACGCAGTATTTT. Protein product: CASSSTLAGGTDTQYF. The full variable domain, in which reference TRBV5-4 and TRBJ2-3 provide the parts outside the CDR3, is ETGVTQSPTHLIKTRGQQVTLRCSSQSGHNTVSWYQQALGQGPQFIFQYYREEENGRGNFPPRFSGLQFPNYSSELNVNALELDDSALYLCASSSTLAGGTDTQYFGPGTRLTVL.